These T cell receptor beta chains were read from a single sample in a study of identical twins. TCRdb passed the 5' RACE reads through MiXCR, listing each CDR3 protein once. The table includes under 300,000 distinct CDR3 sequences, about 13% detected once. The same sample was also studied in work on yellow fever vaccine responses in identical twins.

Source material: memory (CD45RO+) T cells sorted from blood. The receptors originated from a woman aged 18-35 years in good health. The CDR3 runs from the conserved cysteine through the conserved F or W. D genes are given only for firm matches. A clone size is listed for some rows: how often the clone was seen (once, few, many), or a class if it is expanded.

TRBJ2-4 | NA | TRBV10-3 | NA | CAISESGANIQYF | TGTGCCATCAGTGAGTCGGGGGCCAACATTCAGTACTTC
TRBJ2-2 | NA | TRBV6-4 | few | CASSEQGGNSNTGELFF | TGTGCCAGCAGTGAACAGGGAGGGAATTCGAACACCGGGGAGCTGTTTTTT
TRBJ2-2 | TRBD2 | TRBV10-1 | NA | CASSVLAGEVGELFF | TGCGCCAGCAGTGTGCTAGCGGGAGAGGTCGGGGAGCTGTTTTTT
TRBJ2-2 | NA | TRBV27 | NA | CASSLGALANTGELFF | TGTGCCAGCAGTTTAGGGGCCCTCGCGAACACCGGGGAGCTGTTTTTT
TRBJ2-2 | TRBD1 | TRBV7-9 | NA | CASSYRQGSNTGELFF | TGTGCCAGCAGCTACCGACAGGGTTCGAACACCGGGGAGCTGTTTTTT
TRBJ2-1 | NA | TRBV5-1 | NA | CASSLAMAGFSYNEQFF | TGCGCCAGCAGCTTGGCGATGGCGGGGTTCTCCTACAATGAGCAGTTCTTC
TRBJ2-1 | TRBD2 | TRBV20-1 | NA | CSAHTGTSGTNEQFF | TGCAGTGCCCACACCGGGACTAGCGGGACCAATGAGCAGTTCTTC
TRBJ2-1 | TRBD2 | TRBV7-9 | few | CASSPSGRAYNEQFF | TGTGCCAGCAGCCCTAGCGGGAGGGCTTACAATGAGCAGTTCTTC
TRBJ2-6 | TRBD1 | TRBV7-2 | few | CASSWGQNNVLTF | TGTGCCAGCAGCTGGGGACAGAACAACGTCCTGACTTTC
TRBJ2-7 | TRBD2 | TRBV20-1 | NA | CSARSASGNEQYF | TGCAGTGCTAGATCCGCTAGCGGGAACGAGCAGTACTTC
TRBJ2-1 | NA | TRBV20-1 | few | CSARDVASQYNEQFF | TGCAGTGCTAGAGATGTAGCTAGCCAGTACAATGAGCAGTTCTTC
TRBJ1-1 | NA | TRBV2 | NA | CASNPDRNTEAFF | TGTGCCAGCAACCCAGACAGGAACACTGAAGCTTTCTTT
TRBJ2-2 | TRBD1 | TRBV5-5 | NA | CASIAGTGGIGELFF | TGTGCCAGCATTGCCGGGACAGGGGGCATCGGGGAGCTGTTTTTT
TRBJ2-7 | NA | TRBV29-1 | many | CSVAVTGASWEQYF | TGCAGCGTTGCCGTGACGGGGGCCTCGTGGGAGCAGTACTTC
TRBJ1-1 | NA | TRBV5-1 | few | CASSVLVNTEAFF | TGCGCCAGCAGCGTCCTGGTTAACACTGAAGCTTTCTTT
TRBJ1-5 | NA | TRBV6-2/TRBV6-3 | few | CASRKGNGNQPQHF | TGTGCCAGCAGAAAGGGCAACGGCAATCAGCCCCAGCATTTT
TRBJ2-2 | NA | TRBV20-1 | NA | CSARGLEAGDTGELFF | TGCAGTGCTAGAGGATTGGAGGCCGGGGACACCGGGGAGCTGTTTTTT
TRBJ2-7 | TRBD1 | TRBV10-3 | NA | CAISTGTGHYEQYF | TGTGCCATCAGTACCGGGACAGGGCACTACGAGCAGTACTTC
TRBJ2-7 | NA | TRBV7-2 | few | CASSLPGAAYEQYF | TGTGCCAGCAGCTTACCGGGAGCGGCCTACGAGCAGTACTTC
TRBJ1-2 | NA | TRBV12-3/TRBV12-4 | few | CASSLGGTYGYTF | TGTGCCAGCAGTTTAGGGGGGACCTATGGCTACACCTTC
TRBJ2-1 | TRBD2 | TRBV18 | many | CASSPPLAGVNNEQFF | TGTGCCAGCTCACCACCTCTAGCGGGGGTTAACAATGAGCAGTTCTTC
TRBJ2-7 | TRBD1 | TRBV18 | NA | CASSLGQGGRSSYEQYF | TGTGCCAGCTCACTAGGACAGGGCGGGCGGAGCTCCTACGAGCAGTACTTC
TRBJ1-1 | TRBD1 | TRBV3-1 | NA | CASSQQGQGTEAFF | TGTGCCAGCAGCCAACAGGGACAGGGTACTGAAGCTTTCTTT
TRBJ2-2 | NA | TRBV12-3/TRBV12-4 | many | CASSLALGGNTGELFF | TGTGCCAGCAGTTTAGCGCTCGGGGGGAACACCGGGGAGCTGTTTTTT